The clone carrying this TCR beta chain was found a few times. Antigen: not known. The CDR3 is 15 residues long. With 4 bases removed from V and 5 bases from J, the gap between germline ends came to 17 bases. Looked up from germline, CDR1 is LNHDA and CDR2 is SQIVND (reference sequence). These data are taken from a study of CD8 T cells in ankylosing spondylitis. From the 5' RACE reads, TCRdb called clonotypes with MiXCR, one entry per CDR3 protein. This sample has roughly 700,000 distinct CDR3 sequences; over 15% occur once, and the top ten carry 19%. Whole-study results and caveats: Reported data indicate significant enrichment of disease-linked clones within matched ankylosing spondylitis synovial fluid. Within peripheral blood, clones linked to disease were CD8+ and relatively rare. One TCR beta motif, made up of roughly eight highly homologous variants, appeared characteristic of ankylosing spondylitis blood.

The sequenced sample was blood, either unsorted or a sorted T cell fraction (not recorded which). This receptor was identified in a male donor with ankylosing spondylitis. This rearrangement joins TRBV19 to TRBJ1-1; possibly TRBD1 for D (6 bases). The chain's CDR3 is CASSTRDTKGTEAFF. The CDR3 DNA is TGTGCCAGTAGTACTCGGGACACCAAGGGGACTGAAGCTTTCTTT.